The entry below gives a single T cell receptor beta chain sequence along with its context. This CDR3 is built from 13 residues. The entry originates in a study of blood T cell repertoires in COVID-19. Background on the study: Both acute and convalescent COVID-19 samples were obtained from the United States, Italy and Spain. T cells, B-cell-depleted T cells, or PBMCs provided the cDNA or gDNA that served as material.

In the original processing: Nucleated cell number was recorded as an estimate derived from reference gene primer amplification. Profiled with immunoSEQ multiplex PCR; TCRdb holds only in-frame clones, not every one. The V and J calls and clone size come from that table; D and trimming were worked out from the DNA. The table records 100,000 to 120,000 clones, just under 90% of them present only once. The TCR comes from a woman aged 50 to 60 with acute or convalescent COVID-19. This chain connects TRBV1 to TRBJ1-5. TRBV1 is deemed a pseudogene. Material: peripheral blood. CDR3 coding DNA: TGCACCAGCAGCCATCGGGGGGATCAGCCCCAGCATTTT. Its translation: CTSSHRGDQPQHF.